Sequencing of this T cell receptor (beta chain) was carried out in a study of blood T cell repertoires in COVID-19. For the study at large: Samples taken during acute and convalescent COVID-19 were collected in the United States, Italy and Spain. Sample material is recorded as cDNA or gDNA derived from T cells, B-cell-depleted T cells, or PBMCs.

Assay used: immunoSEQ multiplex PCR; TCRdb lists only in-frame clones, some missing. The sample contains around 200,000 clones, 65% to 90% of which appear only once. Germline assignment: CDR1 SGHRS and CDR2 YFSETQ. With 4 bases clipped from V and 1 base from J, the junction kept 7 bases outside the gene matches. This CDR3 spans 16 amino acids. A PCR-confirmed or clinician-diagnosed COVID-19 case had contacted exposed participants within 2 weeks of entry. This TCR was sampled from a woman between 25 and 40 years old who had been exposed to COVID-19. The sample was PBMCs or T cells enriched from blood (not recorded which). The rearrangement links TRBV5-1 to TRBJ2-7; 11 nucleotides align to TRBD2. CDR3 loop: CASSKGLAGLSYEQYF. The CDR3 DNA sequence: TGCGCCAGCAGCAAAGGACTAGCGGGTTTATCCTACGAGCAGTACTTC.